The 28 T cell receptor beta chains presented below share a single source sample, sequenced in a study of shared clonotypes between healthy human individuals. Sequencing was performed with immunoSEQ multiplex PCR; in TCRdb, only in-frame clones are kept and a portion is missing. The table lists some 450,000 clones, approximately 71% of them singletons. Sequenced input: PBMCs. All receptors come from a woman aged 40 to 55 in good health. Some clones in this sample may be carry-over from other donors' samples.

V gene TRBV7-9 combines with J gene TRBJ1-1; TRBD1 might be the D (5 bases). The CDR3 spans 15 residues. Trimming left V 5 bases short and J 5 bases short, with 18 bases between. The V gene's germline CDR1 is SEHNR and CDR2 FQNEAQ (reference sequence). Here the CDR3 reads CASSPWTPLETEAFF. CDR3 nucleotide sequence: TGTGCCAGCAGCCCCTGGACACCCTTGGAAACTGAAGCTTTCTTT.

Concerning this clone itself: Since a much larger clone is just one base distant, this may be a read error. This sample also contains other DNA sequences that code for the same CDR3. The chain has TRBV11-2 and TRBJ2-7; D is undetermined. The CDR3 has 14 amino acids. Germline CDR1 and CDR2: SGHAT and FQNNGV. CDR3 coding DNA: TGCGCCAGCAGCTTAGGAGTCTCTTTCTACGAGCAGTACTTC. Translation gives CASSLGVSFYEQYF. The whole variable domain, filled in from reference TRBV11-2 and TRBJ2-7, reads EAGVAQSPRYKIIEKRQSVAFWCNPISGHATLYWYQQILGQGPKLLIQFQNNGVVDDSQLPKDRFSAERLKGVDSTLKIQPAKLEDSAVYLCASSLGVSFYEQYFGPGTRLTVT.

The J gene is TRBJ2-5, the V gene TRBV2, with 8 positions matching TRBD1. This CDR3 has 15 residues. The ends lost 5 bases at V and 5 bases at J; junction bases unmatched: 10. Germline lookup yields CDR1 SNHLY and CDR2 FYNNEI. CDR3 nucleotide sequence: TGTGCCAGCAGTACAAGACAGGGGTCAGGGGAGACCCAGTACTTC. This sequence encodes CASSTRQGSGETQYF.

The V and J genes are TRBV5-4 and TRBJ2-5, with 10 bases aligning to TRBD1. Germline V gene sequence: CDR1 SGHNT, CDR2 YYREEE (reference sequence). The CDR3 extends over 14 amino acids. The V and J ends lost 4 bases and 4 bases, in that order; junction bases with no gene match: 4. The CDR3 is CASSIRDRGETQYF. CDR3 sequence (DNA): TGTGCCAGCAGCATCCGGGACAGGGGAGAGACCCAGTACTTC.

To note about this clone: This sample also contains other DNA sequences that code for the same CDR3. V and J are TRBV7-9 and TRBJ2-3; D uncertain. From germline, CDR1 is SEHNR and CDR2 FQNEAQ (reference sequence). Trimming removed 2 bases from V and 2 bases from J, with 8 bases in between. This CDR3 is built from 14 residues. DNA for the CDR3: TGTGCCAGCAGCTTATCCGGAGCCACAGATACGCAGTATTTT. Protein product: CASSLSGATDTQYF.

This clone appeared once. The V call is TRBV19, the J call TRBJ1-4; no clear D. The V gene lost 7 bases and the J gene lost 7 bases, with 19 bases spanning the gap. The germline gives CDR1 LNHDA, CDR2 SQIVND (reference sequence). The CDR3 is 15 amino acids. The CDR3, as DNA: TGTGCCAGTACCCCAGGCCCCGACTGGGGTGAAAAACTGTTTTTT. Amino acids: CASTPGPDWGEKLFF.

The chain carries TRBV11-2 and TRBJ2-5; D ambiguous. The germline gives CDR1 SGHAT, CDR2 FQNNGV. The CDR3 runs to 13 residues. Trimming removed 1 base at V and 2 bases at J, with 5 bases between. This chain's CDR3 is CASSLAEQETQYF. The DNA for the CDR3 is TGTGCCAGCAGCTTAGCAGAACAAGAGACCCAGTACTTC.

The chain has TRBV11-3 and TRBJ2-5; the match to TRBD2 covers 8 bases. The CDR3 is made up of 15 amino acids. Trimming took 0 bases from V and 4 from J; bases not matched to a gene: 4. Germline loops: CDR1 SGHNT, CDR2 YENEEA. The chain's CDR3 is CASSLEGLAGETQYF. In DNA form, the CDR3 reads TGTGCCAGCAGCTTAGAAGGGCTAGCGGGAGAGACCCAGTACTTC.

V gene TRBV18 combines with J gene TRBJ1-2; 8 nucleotides match TRBD1. The CDR3 is 13 amino acids. V lost 5 bases and J lost 6; bases outside the gene matches: 5. CDR1 and CDR2 (germline): KGHSH, LQKENI. This chain's CDR3 is CASSTQGEDGYTF. The CDR3 DNA reads TGTGCCAGCTCAACACAGGGGGAGGATGGCTACACCTTC. The full variable domain, with the rest looked up from reference TRBV18 and TRBJ1-2, is NAGVMQNPRHLVRRRGQEARLRCSPMKGHSHVYWYRQLPEEGLKFMVYLQKENIIDESGMPKERFSAEFPKEGPSILRIQQVVRGDSAAYFCASSTQGEDGYTFGSGTRLTVV.

At least ten counts were recorded for this clone. V and J are TRBV5-1 and TRBJ1-2, with TRBD1 matching 7 bases. The V segment lost 0 bases and the J segment 3 bases; nucleotides outside the gene matches: 2. CDR3 size: 14 residues. Germline CDR1 reads SGHRS; CDR2 reads YFSETQ. The CDR3 sequence is CASSLAGTDYGYTF. In DNA form, the CDR3 reads TGCGCCAGCAGCTTGGCAGGGACAGACTATGGCTACACCTTC.

V gene TRBV7-8 combines with J gene TRBJ2-1, with 10 bases that match TRBD2. Germline V gene lookup returns CDR1 SGHVS and CDR2 FQNEAQ. The J segment lost 4 bases and the V segment lost 5 bases, leaving 5 bases of the junction unmatched. This CDR3 is 15 amino acids long. The CDR3 DNA reads TGTGCCAGCAGCCGGACTAGCGGAGCGTACAATGAGCAGTTCTTC. It specifies CASSRTSGAYNEQFF. The full variable domain, its missing parts supplied by reference TRBV7-8 and TRBJ2-1, is GAGVSQSPRYKVAKRGQDVALRCDPISGHVSLFWYQQALGQGPEFLTYFQNEAQLDKSGLPSDRFFAERPEGSVSTLKIQRTQQEDSAVYLCASSRTSGAYNEQFFGPGTRLTVL.

This clone was detected a few times. The chain couples TRBV5-1 to TRBJ2-5; D gene uncertain. Between the trimmed V and J ends, which lost 2 bases and 2 bases, there was a span of 10 bases. Germline CDR1 is SGHRS and CDR2 is YFSETQ. This CDR3 has 14 residues. CDR3 sequence (DNA): TGCGCCAGCAGCTTTAGTCACCTACAAGAGACCCAGTACTTC. Translating gives CASSFSHLQETQYF.

The rearrangement uses TRBV27 and TRBJ2-7, with D unclear. CDR3 length: 14 amino acids. Germline CDR1 and CDR2: MNHEY and SMNVEV (reference sequence). V was cut by 0 bases and J by 0 bases, with 6 bases left in between. The CDR3 sequence is CASSLSSYSYEQYF. DNA for the CDR3: TGTGCCAGCAGTTTATCAAGCTACTCCTACGAGCAGTACTTC.

The genes are TRBV5-1 and TRBJ2-1; a possible D gene is TRBD2 (6 bases). Germline CDR1 reads SGHRS; CDR2 reads YFSETQ. The CDR3 extends over 13 amino acids. Trimming left V 3 bases short and J 9 bases short, with 13 bases between. The CDR3 here is CASSSLLAGEQFF. The CDR3 nucleotides read TGCGCCAGCAGCTCACTACTAGCTGGTGAGCAGTTCTTC.

The chain links TRBV7-9 to TRBJ1-2; 8 bases match TRBD1. The V gene end was trimmed by 7 bases and the J gene end by 2 bases; junction bases not matched to a gene: 6. Germline CDR1 SEHNR, CDR2 FQNEAQ (reference sequence). The CDR3 consists of 14 residues. CDR3 nucleotides: TGTGCCAGCACCACCGCAGGGGGCAACTATGGCTACACCTTC. Its translation: CASTTAGGNYGYTF. The full variable domain, rest sourced from reference TRBV7-9 and TRBJ1-2, is DTGVSQNPRHKITKRGQNVTFRCDPISEHNRLYWYRQTLGQGPEFLTYFQNEAQLEKSRLLSDRFSAERPKGSFSTLEIQRTEQGDSAMYLCASTTAGGNYGYTFGSGTRLTVV.

This clone has just a few counts. The chain links TRBV5-1 to TRBJ2-1; D gene ambiguous. Germline V gene lookup returns CDR1 SGHRS and CDR2 YFSETQ. The germline V and J ends were trimmed by 4 bases and 5 bases, with 16 bases remaining between them. The CDR3 runs 15 residues. CDR3 region: CASSRGGNPHNEQFF. As DNA, the CDR3 is TGCGCCAGCAGCAGAGGTGGCAACCCGCACAATGAGCAGTTCTTC.

This chain joins TRBV6-5 and TRBJ2-7; D is unclear. Trimming shortened V by 2 bases and J by 3 bases, and 8 bases separated the two germline ends. This CDR3 has 13 amino acids. The germline V gene encodes CDR1 MNHEY and CDR2 SVGAGI. CDR3 coding DNA: TGTGCCAGCAGTTACGGGCCTCTCTACGAGCAGTACTTC. This gives the protein CASSYGPLYEQYF.

The V gene is TRBV10-3, the J gene TRBJ2-5; D gene uncertain. CDR1 ENHRY and CDR2 SYGVKD come from the germline V gene. V shed 2 bases and J shed 5 bases, with 9 bases lying between them. The CDR3 totals 13 residues. The CDR3 protein is CAISEQVGETQYF. The CDR3, as DNA: TGTGCCATCAGTGAGCAGGTGGGGGAGACCCAGTACTTC.

The chain carries TRBV19 and TRBJ1-5; D ambiguous. Germline assignment: CDR1 LNHDA and CDR2 SQIVND (reference sequence). CDR3 length: 14 residues. Trimming pared 5 bases from V and 10 bases from J, leaving 18 bases between. The CDR3 loop is CASSARTAVDPQHF. DNA of the CDR3: TGTGCCAGTAGTGCCCGGACGGCGGTCGACCCCCAGCATTTT.

This clone was found a few times. Other nucleotide sequences from this sample produce the same CDR3. The chain employs TRBV28 and TRBJ2-5, with D possibly TRBD2 on 7 matching bases. TRBJ2-7 matches the DNA end more closely, so the J call is doubtful. Germline values: CDR1 MDHEN, CDR2 SYDVKM. The CDR3 sequence is 16 residues long. CDR3 amino acids: CASSSLRGPRAYEQYF. CDR3 nucleotide sequence: TGTGCCAGCAGTTCATTGCGGGGGCCCAGGGCCTACGAGCAGTACTTC.

This chain links TRBV28 with TRBJ2-1; 12 positions agree with TRBD2. The CDR3 consists of 14 residues. The V gene end was trimmed by 7 bases and the J gene end by 7 bases; junction bases not matched to a gene: 5. CDR1 is MDHEN and CDR2 is SYDVKM in the germline V gene. The DNA of the CDR3 is TGTGCCAGCACCGCTAGCGGGAGGGGAAATGAGCAGTTCTTC. Translation gives CASTASGRGNEQFF.

The chain recombines TRBV28 with TRBJ2-4; TRBD2 is a possible D gene (6 bases). The length of the CDR3 is 15 residues. V lost 6 bases and J lost 3, with 15 bases in between. The germline V gene encodes CDR1 MDHEN and CDR2 SYDVKM. The CDR3 nucleotides read TGTGCCAGCAGCTCCGGAGGGTTTGACAAAAACATTCAGTACTTC. It yields the protein CASSSGGFDKNIQYF.

The sample holds one count of this clone. V and J are TRBV4-3 and TRBJ2-3; tentative D call: TRBD2 (5 bases). The V and J ends lost 2 bases and 6 bases respectively, with 12 bases between them. Germline lookup yields CDR1 LGHNA and CDR2 YSLEER. This CDR3 contains 14 residues. The CDR3 protein is CASSQLLSGDTQYF. CDR3 nucleotides: TGCGCCAGCAGCCAACTATTATCGGGGGATACGCAGTATTTT.

The chain is built from TRBV11-2 and TRBJ2-1, with 7 bases matching TRBD2. From germline, CDR1 is SGHAT and CDR2 FQNNGV. This CDR3 is 13 amino acids long. Germline trimming cut 0 bases from V and 10 bases from J; bases unmatched to any gene: 3. The CDR3 here is CASSLDWGGEQFF. The DNA for the CDR3 is TGTGCCAGCAGCTTAGACTGGGGGGGAGAGCAGTTCTTC.

The V and J genes are TRBV18 and TRBJ1-5; 9 nucleotides align to TRBD1. V gave up 5 bases and J gave up 1 base; unmatched junction bases: 15. The germline gives CDR1 KGHSH, CDR2 LQKENI. This CDR3 is built from 19 residues. In DNA, the CDR3 is TGTGCCAGCTCATCCCAACAGGGGGCGCATCCCCTAAGCAATCAGCCCCAGCATTTT. This sequence encodes CASSSQQGAHPLSNQPQHF.

The chain uses TRBV6-1 and TRBJ2-1; D is undetermined. In germline, CDR1 is MNHNS, CDR2 SASEGT. This CDR3 is 18 amino acids long. With 2 bases removed from V and 3 bases from J, the gap between germline ends came to 20 bases. The chain's CDR3 is CASSEIGWAESVYNEQFF. CDR3 nucleotide sequence: TGTGCCAGCAGTGAAATAGGATGGGCGGAAAGCGTCTACAATGAGCAGTTCTTC.

The chain employs TRBV19 and TRBJ1-2; tentatively, D is TRBD1 (5 bases). V was cut by 2 bases and J by 10 bases, with 20 bases left in between. Germline CDR1 reads LNHDA; CDR2 reads SQIVND (reference sequence). This CDR3 is built from 15 residues. For the CDR3, the DNA is TGTGCCAGTAGTATAAGGGCGGGCAGGGAAAAAGACTACACCTTC. Encoded protein: CASSIRAGREKDYTF.

The rearrangement links TRBV7-9 to TRBJ1-5; D ambiguous. Germline values: CDR1 SEHNR, CDR2 FQNEAQ (reference sequence). With 5 bases removed from V and 4 bases from J, the gap between germline ends came to 15 bases. The CDR3 is made up of 15 amino acids. The DNA for the CDR3 is TGTGCCAGCAGCACTACCCGAGAACCTAATCAGCCCCAGCATTTT. Protein: CASSTTREPNQPQHF.